This T cell receptor (beta chain) is from a study of shared clonotypes between healthy human individuals. Broader study findings: Clonotype sharing across four donors was observed for around 5% of naive CD4 clonotypes. Rarefaction showed sorted-subset sequencing was incomplete despite large depth. Represented genetic and exposure-history diversity was restricted by having few donors.

Comment on this clone: The target antigen is unknown.

Researchers partitioned CD4+ cells into CD45RA+ naive and CD45RA-negative memory subsets. Germline CDR1 is WSHSY and CDR2 is SAAADI. J gave up 6 bases and V 7 bases, and 6 bases lay outside the gene matches. This CDR3 comprises 13 residues. Assay: immunoSEQ multiplex PCR; the TCRdb copy retains only in-frame clones and omits some. Of under 1,900,000 clones in the sample, approximately 98.5% were seen once. V is TRBV10-2 and J is TRBJ2-1; 7 positions agree with TRBD2. What was sequenced was naive CD4+ T cells sorted from blood. Indicated subset: CD45RA+ positively selected. This receptor was identified in a man younger than 45 in good health. Here the CDR3 reads CASNPGRPNEQFF. The CDR3, as DNA: TGCGCCAGCAACCCCGGGAGGCCCAATGAGCAGTTCTTC.